This T cell receptor beta chain was recorded in a study of T cells after posttransplantation cyclophosphamide. Cyclophosphamide on days +3 and +4 followed busulfan-fludarabine conditioning and a marrow graft. Germline V gene lookup returns CDR1 LNHNV and CDR2 YYDKDF (reference sequence). The CDR3 is made up of 15 amino acids. The J segment lost 0 bases and the V segment lost 3 bases, leaving 2 bases of the junction unmatched. The repertoire was sequenced with immunoSEQ multiplex PCR; TCRdb's copy has only in-frame clones and lacks some. The sample holds under 5,000 clones, around 72% seen once. Findings and caveats of the study: Donor-recipient repertoire similarity was low at 1-2 months, rising over year one. TRB clonality was highly associated with recipient CMV seropositivity and reactivation. TRB overlap between skin or GI tissue T cells and blood was limited.

As to this clone: What it binds is unknown.

This chain links TRBV15 with TRBJ2-7; 10 bases match TRBD2. This specimen consisted of PBMCs, obtained 362 days after allogeneic stem cell transplant with posttransplant cyclophosphamide. The TCR comes from a male patient aged 55 to 69 who received an allogeneic stem cell transplant from an unrelated donor, was CMV-positive, and had acute GVHD only. Some T cells may possibly be graft donor cells. CDR3: CATSSSGRSSYEQYF. The CDR3 DNA sequence: TGTGCCACCAGCAGTAGCGGGAGGAGCTCCTACGAGCAGTACTTC.